Below, 4 T cell receptor beta chains from the same sample are listed, as sequenced in a study of blood T cell repertoires in COVID-19. TCRdb keeps only in-frame clones here, not all; method: immunoSEQ multiplex PCR. The sample consists of 140,000 to 150,000 clones, 88% of them appearing once. Sequenced input: peripheral blood. The receptor set was obtained from a human donor with COVID-19, enrolled during active disease. The donor label of this sample is uncertain.

This chain links TRBV6-5 with TRBJ1-5; D is possibly TRBD1 (6 bases). CDR3 length: 14 amino acids. Per germline, CDR1 MNHEY and CDR2 SVGAGI. Trimming pared 7 bases from V and 3 bases from J, leaving 13 bases between. CDR3 sequence reads: CASTPGQTNQPQHF. DNA for the CDR3: TGTGCCAGCACCCCCGGACAGACCAATCAGCCCCAGCATTTT.

The rearrangement joins TRBV21-1 to TRBJ1-2. TRBV21-1 is labeled a pseudogene. The CDR3 extends over 16 amino acids. The CDR3 DNA reads TGTGCCAGCAGCAAACTTTCGGTTCTGCGCAACTATGGCTACACCTTC. As protein: CASSKLSVLRNYGYTF.

The chain has TRBV4-1 and TRBJ2-5, with D perhaps matching TRBD1 (6 bases). The V end was cut by 4 bases, the J end by 4 bases, with 16 bases between. The CDR3 length is 15 residues. Germline lookup yields CDR1 MGHRA and CDR2 YSYEKL. CDR3: CASSLTTGFRETQYF. The CDR3 DNA is TGCGCCAGCAGCCTTACGACAGGATTTCGAGAGACCCAGTACTTC.

CDR3 amino acids: CASSATTGLAQYF. The DNA for the CDR3 is TGTGCCAGCAGTGCCACGACAGGGTTGGCGCAGTATTTT. The chain uses TRBV25-1 and TRBJ2-3; 7 bases are shared with TRBD1. After removal of 4 bases from V and 10 bases from J, the junction contained 8 bases not matched to a gene. The CDR3 is 13 amino acids. CDR1 MGHDK and CDR2 SYGVNS come from the germline V gene.